Following are 25 T cell receptor beta chains from one sample sequenced in a study of blood T cell repertoires in COVID-19. The method was immunoSEQ multiplex PCR; TCRdb's version includes in-frame clones alone and lacks a portion of them. Of hundreds of thousands of clones in the sample, around nine tenths are singletons; the top ten hold roughly 3%. The sequenced sample consisted of peripheral blood. These receptors came from a young woman who had recovered from COVID-19.

A word on this clone: The sample carries other DNA sequences with the same CDR3. This chain uses TRBV6-5 with TRBJ1-2, with unresolved D. The V end was cut by 0 bases, the J end by 5 bases, with 7 bases between. This CDR3 comprises 13 residues. Germline CDR1 reads MNHEY; CDR2 reads SVGAGI. The CDR3 sequence: CASSYSRGYGYTF. DNA of the CDR3: TGTGCCAGCAGTTACTCGCGAGGATATGGCTACACCTTC.

V gene TRBV14 combines with J gene TRBJ1-2, with 7 bases matching TRBD1. Trimming at V came to 2 bases and at J to 6 bases, leaving 6 bases not matched to a gene. The CDR3 loop spans 14 amino acids. Germline V gene sequence: CDR1 SGHDN, CDR2 FVKESK. For the CDR3, the DNA is TGTGCCAGCAGCCAAAGACAGGGTTGGGATGGCTACACCTTC. It codes for CASSQRQGWDGYTF. The entire variable domain, with the rest obtained from reference TRBV14 and TRBJ1-2, is as follows: EAGVTQFPSHSVIEKGQTVTLRCDPISGHDNLYWYRRVMGKEIKFLLHFVKESKQDESGMPNNRFLAERTGGTYSTLKVQPAELEDSGVYFCASSQRQGWDGYTFGSGTRLTVV.

This chain connects TRBV5-1 to TRBJ2-5; tentatively, D is TRBD1 (6 bases). The CDR3 extends over 16 amino acids. CDR1 SGHRS and CDR2 YFSETQ come from the germline V gene. Deletions cut 0 bases from V and 2 bases from J, with 14 bases between. DNA of the CDR3: TGCGCCAGCAGCTTGGTGCCAGGGGCCGTTCAAGAGACCCAGTACTTC. Protein: CASSLVPGAVQETQYF.

The chain is built from TRBV21-1 and TRBJ2-7; TRBD1, as called in the table, went unchecked against the DNA. TRBV21-1 is given as a pseudogene. The CDR3 has 13 residues. In DNA form, the CDR3 reads TGTGCCAGCAGCAAGGTGGCCGATTACGAGCAGTACGTC. Amino acids: CASSKVADYEQYV.

As concerns this clone: The germline gene is not matched at one end of the junction; a read error may be the cause. Other DNA sequences in this specimen translate into the identical CDR3. The V gene is TRBV5-1, the J gene TRBJ2-2, with a possible D match to TRBD1 (6 bases). The CDR3 covers 18 residues. Germline lookup yields CDR1 SGHRS and CDR2 YFSETQ. The CDR3 DNA follows: TGTGCCAGCAGCTCCCAGCCGCAGGGGTCCTTCGAGGCCGGGGAGCTGTTTTTT. As protein: CASSSQPQGSFEAGELFF. Using reference TRBV5-1 and TRBJ2-2 for the parts outside the CDR3, the full variable domain is KAGVTQTPRYLIKTRGQQVTLSCSPISGHRSVSWYQQTPGQGLQFLFEYFSETQRNKGNFPGRFSGRQFSNSRSEMNVSTLELGDSALYLCASSSQPQGSFEAGELFFGEGSRLTVL.

The V and J genes are TRBV11-2 and TRBJ1-1, with D uncertain. V was clipped by 1 base and J by 4 bases, with 10 bases between them. The CDR3 length is 14 residues. Germline CDR1 reads SGHAT; CDR2 reads FQNNGV. CDR3 nucleotide sequence: TGTGCCAGCAGCTTAGTCTCCAGGCGCACTGAAGCTTTCTTT. It codes for CASSLVSRRTEAFF.

The genes are TRBV4-1 and TRBJ2-3, with TRBD2 as a possible D gene (6 bases). The CDR3 length is 14 residues. CDR1 and CDR2 (germline): MGHRA, YSYEKL. V dropped 4 bases and J dropped 6 bases, with 14 bases sitting between them. The CDR3 spells CASSPLARKDTQYF. The CDR3 bases are TGCGCCAGCAGCCCCCTAGCGAGAAAGGATACGCAGTATTTT.

The genes are TRBV7-2 and TRBJ1-6; maybe TRBD1 (5 bases). The germline V gene encodes CDR1 SGHTA and CDR2 FQGNSA. This CDR3 is 16 amino acids long. Trimming took off 1 base at V and 4 bases at J, with 11 bases between the two ends. The CDR3 DNA reads as TGTGCCAGCAGCTTAGTAGGGGCGCAGTATAATTCACCCCTCCACTTT. It yields the protein CASSLVGAQYNSPLHF.

The chain carries TRBV7-2 and TRBJ2-5; 8 bases are shared with TRBD1. V shed 8 bases, J shed 5 bases, and the junction held 10 bases outside the gene matches. The V gene's germline CDR1 is SGHTA and CDR2 FQGNSA. CDR3 length: 14 residues. This chain's CDR3 is CASRPGQGWETQYF. The CDR3 bases are TGTGCCAGCCGTCCTGGACAGGGCTGGGAGACCCAGTACTTC.

The rearrangement joins TRBV28 to TRBJ1-3; 7 bases align to TRBD1. The ends lost 3 bases at V and 4 bases at J; junction bases unmatched: 3. Germline V lookup: CDR1 MDHEN, CDR2 SYDVKM. The CDR3 consists of 14 residues. This CDR3 reads CASSLMTGGNTIYF. The CDR3 region has the DNA TGTGCCAGCAGTTTGATGACAGGGGGAAACACCATATATTTT.

This sequence joins TRBV27 and TRBJ1-5; D is perhaps TRBD1 (5 bases). V lost 5 bases to trimming and J lost 0 bases, with 17 bases between them. The CDR3 contains 17 residues. Germline V gene lookup returns CDR1 MNHEY and CDR2 SMNVEV (reference sequence). CDR3 bases: TGTGCCAGCAGTGCCTATCCAGGGCAGCATAGCAATCAGCCCCAGCATTTT. Its protein product is CASSAYPGQHSNQPQHF.

The J gene is TRBJ2-3, the V gene TRBV10-3; 8 bases agree with TRBD2. The V gene's germline CDR1 is ENHRY and CDR2 SYGVKD. There are 15 residues in the CDR3. The V segment lost 7 bases and the J segment 0 bases; nucleotides outside the gene matches: 6. CDR3 sequence (DNA): TGTGCCATCAACAAACTAGCGGAAAGCACAGATACGCAGTATTTT. This translates into CAINKLAESTDTQYF.

The chain couples TRBV24-1 to TRBJ2-2; unclear D gene. The ends were cut back, 1 base at V and 6 bases at J, with 5 bases in the middle. Germline V CDR1 and CDR2: KGHDR, SFDVKD. CDR3 length equals 13 residues. CDR3 amino acids: CATSDFESGELFF. CDR3 nucleotides: TGTGCCACCAGTGATTTCGAGTCCGGGGAGCTGTTTTTT.

The genes are TRBV2 and TRBJ2-3; the match to TRBD1 covers 8 bases. Per the germline V gene, CDR1 is SNHLY and CDR2 is FYNNEI. J was trimmed by 4 bases and V by 1 base; bases with no gene match: 4. The CDR3 sequence is 15 residues long. DNA of the CDR3: TGTGCCAGCAGTGAAGAGACAGGGGCAGCAGATACGCAGTATTTT. It codes for CASSEETGAADTQYF.

This clone came up a few times. The chain carries TRBV7-9 and TRBJ2-2, with TRBD1 as a possible D gene (5 bases). This CDR3 has 16 amino acids. V dropped 2 bases and J dropped 1 base, with 11 bases sitting between them. The germline V gene has CDR1 SEHNR and CDR2 FQNEAQ (reference sequence). This CDR3 is CASSLRSGLNTGELFF. The CDR3, as DNA: TGTGCCAGCAGCTTAAGGTCAGGGTTGAACACCGGGGAGCTGTTTTTT.

The rearrangement joins TRBV7-7 to TRBJ2-7; TRBD2 aligns across 10 bases. V gave up 2 bases and J gave up 3 bases; unmatched junction bases: 1. CDR1 SSHAT and CDR2 FNYEAQ come from the germline V gene (reference sequence). There are 14 residues in the CDR3. The DNA of the CDR3 is TGTGCCAGCAGCTTAAGACTAGCGGGCTACGAGCAGTACGTC. Translating it yields CASSLRLAGYEQYV.

The chain couples TRBV11-2 to TRBJ1-3; TRBD1 is a possible D gene (6 bases). The CDR3 loop spans 15 amino acids. The V and J ends lost 1 base and 7 bases respectively, with 14 bases between them. The V gene's germline CDR1 is SGHAT and CDR2 FQNNGV. CDR3 sequence reads: CASSLGDKRGNTIYF. DNA of the CDR3: TGTGCCAGCAGCTTAGGGGACAAGCGTGGTAACACCATATATTTT.

The chain combines TRBV6-2 or TRBV6-3 with TRBJ2-7, with D possibly TRBD1 on 6 matching bases. The germline V gene encodes CDR1 MNHEY and CDR2 SVGEGT. This CDR3 region has 14 residues. V was shortened by 0 bases and J by 6 bases, with 12 bases between the two germline ends. CDR3: CASSYSNRAREQYV. CDR3 sequence (DNA): TGTGCCAGCAGTTACTCGAACAGGGCTCGCGAGCAGTACGTC.

This chain uses TRBV4-3 with TRBJ2-1; 12 nucleotides match TRBD2. This CDR3 is 16 amino acids long. In germline, CDR1 is LGHNA, CDR2 YSLEER. V lost 2 bases, J lost 8 bases, and 7 bases stayed unmatched. This CDR3 reads CASSQRLAGVADEQFF. The CDR3 nucleotides read TGCGCCAGCAGCCAACGACTAGCGGGAGTTGCAGATGAGCAGTTCTTC.

The chain is built from TRBV11-2 and TRBJ2-1; tentatively, D is TRBD2 (6 bases). V gave up 7 bases and J gave up 5 bases, with 18 bases separating them. The CDR3 extends over 15 amino acids. Germline values: CDR1 SGHAT, CDR2 FQNNGV. CDR3 sequence (DNA): TGTGCCAGCACCCGTCGAAGGGGCGGGGACAATGAGCAGTTCTTC. Its translation is CASTRRRGGDNEQFF.

This chain connects TRBV7-9 to TRBJ2-6, with unresolved D. V lost 6 bases to trimming and J lost 0 bases, with 15 bases between them. From germline, CDR1 is SEHNR and CDR2 FQNEAQ (reference sequence). The CDR3 has 17 residues. The CDR3 is CASSSTLPSSGANVLTF. CDR3 in DNA: TGTGCCAGCAGTTCGACCTTACCTAGCTCTGGGGCCAACGTCCTGACTTTC.

The V gene is TRBV19, the J gene TRBJ1-2, with TRBD1 matching over 10 bases. CDR3 length: 14 amino acids. With V trimmed by 8 bases and J by 6 bases, 9 bases remained unmatched. The germline CDR1 and CDR2 sequences are LNHDA and SQIVND (reference sequence). The CDR3 is CASSWTGGQNGYTF. The CDR3 coding sequence is TGTGCCAGTTCCTGGACAGGGGGGCAAAATGGCTACACCTTC.

The chain joins TRBV24-1 to TRBJ2-3; 10 bases are shared with TRBD2. The trim removed 3 bases at V and 2 bases at J, leaving 10 bases unmatched. The CDR3 spans 18 residues. CDR1 and CDR2 (germline): KGHDR, SFDVKD. The CDR3 DNA is TGTGCCACCAGTGATGCGTCTAGCGGGAGTGTAAACACAGATACGCAGTATTTT. It yields the protein CATSDASSGSVNTDTQYF.

A single count supports this clone. This sequence joins TRBV24-1 and TRBJ2-1; 8 nucleotides match TRBD2. This CDR3 has 14 residues. The J segment lost 7 bases and the V segment lost 2 bases, leaving 3 bases of the junction unmatched. Germline V gene sequence: CDR1 KGHDR, CDR2 SFDVKD. This CDR3 reads CATSDWTSLNEQFF. The CDR3 DNA reads TGTGCCACCAGTGATTGGACTAGCTTAAATGAGCAGTTCTTC.

CDR3 DNA sequence: TGTGCCAGCAGCGTGCGGGGACTAGCGGGGAATATACAAGAGACCCAGTACTTC. It is translated as CASSVRGLAGNIQETQYF. The chain carries TRBV9 and TRBJ2-5; 13 bases align to TRBD2. The CDR3 loop spans 18 amino acids. Unmatched junction bases numbered 9, after V lost 2 bases and J lost 2 bases. The germline V gene encodes CDR1 SGDLS and CDR2 YYNGEE.